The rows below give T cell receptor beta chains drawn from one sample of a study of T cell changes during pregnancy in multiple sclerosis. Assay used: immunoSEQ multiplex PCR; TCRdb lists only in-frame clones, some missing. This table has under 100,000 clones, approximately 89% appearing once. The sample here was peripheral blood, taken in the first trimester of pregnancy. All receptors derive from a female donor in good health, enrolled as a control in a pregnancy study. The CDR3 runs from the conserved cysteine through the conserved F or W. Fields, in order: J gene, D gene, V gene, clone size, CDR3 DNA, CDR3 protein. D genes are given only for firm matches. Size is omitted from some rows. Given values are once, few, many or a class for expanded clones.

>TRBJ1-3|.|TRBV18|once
TGTGCCAGCTCTCCCGACTTCTCTGGAAACACCATATATTTT
CASSPDFSGNTIYF
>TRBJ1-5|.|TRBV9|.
TGTGCCAGCAGCACTACAGGGTATAGCAATCAGCCCCAGCATTTT
CASSTTGYSNQPQHF
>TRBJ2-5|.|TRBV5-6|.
TGTGCCAGCAGCTTGGATACAGGGCAGACCCAGTACTTC
CASSLDTGQTQYF
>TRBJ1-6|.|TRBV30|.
TGTGCCTGGCGAAACACGGGTAGACTTTTATATAATTCACCCCTCCACTTT
CAWRNTGRLLYNSPLHF
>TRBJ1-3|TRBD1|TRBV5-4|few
TGTGCCAGCAGCACGGGGACAGCGACTGGAAACACCATATATTTT
CASSTGTATGNTIYF
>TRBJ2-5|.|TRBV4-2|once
TGTGCCAGCAGCCAACAGGGTCAAGAGACCCAGTACTTC
CASSQQGQETQYF
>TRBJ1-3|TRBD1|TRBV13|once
TGTGCCAGCACTTCCAGGGACAGGGTTTCTGGAAACACCATATATTTT
CASTSRDRVSGNTIYF
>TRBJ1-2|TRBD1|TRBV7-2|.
TGTGCCAGCAGCTCATTCCGGGACAGCTCCTATGGCTACACCTTC
CASSSFRDSSYGYTF
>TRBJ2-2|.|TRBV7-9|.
TGTGCCAGCAAAGGGCGGGGGCCGAACACCGGGGAGCTGTTTTTT
CASKGRGPNTGELFF
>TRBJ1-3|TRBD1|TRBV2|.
TGTGCCAGCAGCCCCACAGGGGGAGGTGGAAACACCATATATTTT
CASSPTGGGGNTIYF
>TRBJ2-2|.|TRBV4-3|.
TGCGCCAGCAGCCGAAGGGGCAGGGTAGAGGACGGGGAGCTGTTTTTT
CASSRRGRVEDGELFF
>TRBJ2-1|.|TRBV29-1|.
TGCAGCGTTGAAGAGGGGGCTAGGGAGCAGTTCTTC
CSVEEGAREQFF
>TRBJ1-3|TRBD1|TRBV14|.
TGTGCCAGCAGCCTTCGGACAGGGAAAGTCGACACCATATATTTT
CASSLRTGKVDTIYF
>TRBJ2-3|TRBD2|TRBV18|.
TGTGCCAGCTCCCGTGGGACTAGCGGGGGGCCGATCACAGATACGCAGTATTTT
CASSRGTSGGPITDTQYF
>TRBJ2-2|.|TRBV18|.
TGTGCCAGCTCACCTGCGCGCGGGGCGTCCACCGGGGAGCTGTTTTTT
CASSPARGASTGELFF
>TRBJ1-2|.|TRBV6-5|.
TGTGCCAGCAGTTGGGGAGGTGGGGGCTACACCTTC
CASSWGGGGYTF
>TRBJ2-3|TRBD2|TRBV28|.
TGTGCCAGCAGTTTAAGCGGGGGTATAGATACGCAGTATTTT
CASSLSGGIDTQYF
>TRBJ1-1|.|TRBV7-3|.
TGTGCCAGCAGCCGACAGCCCTCTACTGAAGCTTTCTTT
CASSRQPSTEAFF
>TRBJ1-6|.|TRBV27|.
TGTGCCAGCAGTTTACAAACAGGGCATTCCTATAATTCACCCCTCCACTTT
CASSLQTGHSYNSPLHF
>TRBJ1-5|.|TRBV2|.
TGTGCCAGCATGGCAGGGGCCCTCAATCAGCCCCAGCATTTT
CASMAGALNQPQHF
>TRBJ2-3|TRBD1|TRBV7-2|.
TGTGCCAGCAGCATTATGACAGGGAACGAGGTTACGCAGTATTTT
CASSIMTGNEVTQYF
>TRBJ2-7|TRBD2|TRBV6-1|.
TGTGCCAGCAGCAACGGCGGGGGACTCGAGCAGTACTTC
CASSNGGGLEQYF
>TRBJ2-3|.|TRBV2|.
TGTGCCAGCAGCCGAAGACAGGCCGACACGACAGGTACGCAGTATTTT
CASSRRQADTTGTQYF
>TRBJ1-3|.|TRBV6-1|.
TGTGCCAGCAGTGTTGCCCCGGGGGGCCTTGGAAACACCATATATTTT
CASSVAPGGLGNTIYF
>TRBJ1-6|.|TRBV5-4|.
TGTGCCAGCAGCCTGAACACAGCTAATTCACCCCTCCACTTT
CASSLNTANSPLHF
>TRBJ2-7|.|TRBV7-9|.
TGTGCCAGCAGCTCGGACAGTAGGGCACTGTACGAGCAGTACTTC
CASSSDSRALYEQYF
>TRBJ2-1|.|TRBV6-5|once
TGTGCCAGCAGTTACTCGGCTGAGCAGTTCTTC
CASSYSAEQFF
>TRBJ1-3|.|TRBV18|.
TGTGCCAGCTCCCCCGGGGGGACCGGGAACACCATATATTTT
CASSPGGTGNTIYF
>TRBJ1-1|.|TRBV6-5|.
TGTGCCAGCAGTTTTGGTTGGGAGTTCGACACTGAAGCTTTCTTT
CASSFGWEFDTEAFF
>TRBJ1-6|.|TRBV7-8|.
TGTGCCAGCAGCCTCGGGACACTGGCTGAGACCCTCCACTTT
CASSLGTLAETLHF
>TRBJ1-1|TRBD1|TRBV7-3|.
TGTGCCAGCAGCTTAGGACAGGGGCGAACTGAAGCTTTCTTT
CASSLGQGRTEAFF
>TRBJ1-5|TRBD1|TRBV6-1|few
TGTGCCAGCTCCTTCAGGGGGACCAATCAGCCCCAGCATTTT
CASSFRGTNQPQHF
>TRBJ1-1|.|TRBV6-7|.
TGTGCCACAACAGGGTCGGGTTCGGCTGAAGCTTTCTTT
CATTGSGSAEAFF
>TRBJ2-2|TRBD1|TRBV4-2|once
TGTGCCAGCAGCCAAGAGTTCCCGGACAGGGGTGCGTCCGGGGAGCTGTTTTTT
CASSQEFPDRGASGELFF
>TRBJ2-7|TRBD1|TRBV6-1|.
TGTGCCAGCAGTGACCCGGGACAGAGCATTTTCGAGCAGTACTTC
CASSDPGQSIFEQYF
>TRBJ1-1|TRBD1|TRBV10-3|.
TGTGCCATCAGTGTGGGGCAGGGGGTAATCACAGCTTTCTTT
CAISVGQGVITAFF
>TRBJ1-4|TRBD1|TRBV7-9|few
TGTGCCAGCAGCCTAGGGGACAGGGAGACGGAAAAACTGTTTTTT
CASSLGDRETEKLFF
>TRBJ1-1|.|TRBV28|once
TGTGCCAGCAGTTTAAGACAGGCCTCGAACACTGAAGCTTTCTTT
CASSLRQASNTEAFF
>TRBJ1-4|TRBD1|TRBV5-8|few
TGTGCCAGCAGCTTGCAGGGGGGCAACGAAAAACTGTTTTTT
CASSLQGGNEKLFF
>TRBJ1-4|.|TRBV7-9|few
TGTGCCAGCAGCATCAGGGAAGAAAAACTGTTTTTT
CASSIREEKLFF
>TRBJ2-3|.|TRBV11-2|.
TGTGCCAGCAGCTTAGTTCAGGGAGATACGCAGTATTTT
CASSLVQGDTQYF